The clone carrying this TCR beta chain was recorded many times. The CDR3 runs 18 residues. Germline values: CDR1 MDHEN, CDR2 SYDVKM. J gave up 6 bases and V 5 bases, and 13 bases lay outside the gene matches. This record comes from a study of T cells in Graves' hyperthyroidism and ophthalmopathy. Amplified regions were TCR beta CDR3 sequences from RNA transcripts. With the HTBI primer set, the TCR CDR3 went through a first round of RT-PCR. TCRdb reanalysed the multiplex PCR reads using MiXCR and keeps one entry per CDR3 protein. This sample carries more than 300,000 distinct CDR3 sequences, 13% of them seen once, and the ten largest clones take less than 10%.

Sequencing input: blood. The gene calls are TRBV28 and TRBJ1-6; 10 bases fit TRBD1. The source of this sequence is a woman between 18 and 30 years old with Graves' hyperthyroidism. The CDR3 sequence is CASSQSTGTGVINSPLHF. In DNA form, the CDR3 reads TGTGCCAGCAGTCAATCCACCGGGACAGGGGTTATTAATTCACCCCTCCACTTT.